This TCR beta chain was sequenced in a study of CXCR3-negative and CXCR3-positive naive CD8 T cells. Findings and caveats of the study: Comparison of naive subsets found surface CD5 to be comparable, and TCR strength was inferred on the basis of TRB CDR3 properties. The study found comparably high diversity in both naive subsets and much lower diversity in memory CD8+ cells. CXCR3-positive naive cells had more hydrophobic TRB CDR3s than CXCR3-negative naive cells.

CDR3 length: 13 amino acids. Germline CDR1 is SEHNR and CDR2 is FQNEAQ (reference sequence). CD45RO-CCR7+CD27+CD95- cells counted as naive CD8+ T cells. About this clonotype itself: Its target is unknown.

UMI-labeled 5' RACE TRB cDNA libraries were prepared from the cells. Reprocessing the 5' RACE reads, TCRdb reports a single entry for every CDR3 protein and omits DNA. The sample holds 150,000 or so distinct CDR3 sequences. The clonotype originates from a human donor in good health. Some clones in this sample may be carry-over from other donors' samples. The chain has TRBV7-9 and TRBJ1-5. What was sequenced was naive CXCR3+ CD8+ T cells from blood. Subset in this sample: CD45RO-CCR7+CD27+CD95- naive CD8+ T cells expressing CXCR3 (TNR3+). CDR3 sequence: CASSPDEYQPQHF. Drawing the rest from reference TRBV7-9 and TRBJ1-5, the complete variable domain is DTGVSQNPRHKITKRGQNVTFRCDPISEHNRLYWYRQTLGQGPEFLTYFQNEAQLEKSRLLSDRFSAERPKGSFSTLEIQRTEQGDSAMYLCASSPDEYQPQHFGDGTRLSIL.